The present entry profiles one TCR beta chain with its context. These data originate in a study of control samples from healthy donors and cancer patients. Clones were sequenced by immunoSEQ multiplex PCR, and TCRdb holds only the in-frame ones, with some missing. Of 150,000 to 180,000 clones listed, around 95% are singletons. The CDR3 consists of 17 residues. V shed 1 base and J 2 bases; nucleotides not matched to a gene: 10. Germline V gene lookup returns CDR1 SGHTA and CDR2 FQGNSA. The sequenced sample consisted of blood. V and J are TRBV7-2 and TRBJ2-5; TRBD2 matches at 7 bases. The sequence was collected from a man aged 35-49 years in good health. The chain's CDR3 is CASSLGLAASLQETQYF. The CDR3 DNA reads TGTGCCAGCAGCTTAGGCCTAGCGGCTAGCTTGCAAGAGACCCAGTACTTC.